Sequencing of this T cell receptor (beta chain) was carried out in a study of cytomegalovirus exposure and HLA in healthy donors. Donors counted as nominally healthy when sampled, yet unrecorded immune exposures were likely. The CDR3 is 15 amino acids. Germline values: CDR1 SNHLY, CDR2 FYNNEI. Trimming cost V 2 bases and J 4 bases; bases outside gene matches: 4. In the PCR, 60 Vbeta and 13 Jbeta primers were used. The method was immunoSEQ multiplex PCR; TCRdb's version includes in-frame clones alone and lacks a portion of them. The data show 100,000 to 130,000 clones, roughly three quarters seen once.

Sequencing was performed on PBMCs. This TCR derives from a man between 18 and 35 years old in good health and CMV-seronegative. The J gene is TRBJ1-2, the V gene TRBV2, with 10 bases identical to TRBD1. The CDR3 protein is CASSEPGTGVYGYTF. Here the CDR3 DNA reads TGTGCCAGCAGTGAACCCGGGACAGGGGTCTATGGCTACACCTTC.